Following are 3 T cell receptor beta chains from one sample sequenced in a study of shared clonotypes between healthy human individuals. Method: immunoSEQ multiplex PCR; TCRdb's copy keeps in-frame clones and lacks some. The table records about 2 million clones, over 85% of them present only once. The naive CD8 subset, CD45RO-negative cells positively selected for CCR7, excluded terminally differentiated effector memory CD45RA+ cells. Sequenced material: naive CD8+ T cells sorted from blood. The receptors stem from a man younger than 35 in good health.

The chain couples TRBV19 to TRBJ2-7; 8 positions agree with TRBD1. V lost 5 bases, J lost 6 bases, and 6 bases stayed unmatched. The CDR3 is 13 residues long. The germline V gene has CDR1 LNHDA and CDR2 SQIVND (reference sequence). The chain's CDR3 is CASSPPTGVEQYF. DNA of the CDR3: TGTGCCAGTAGTCCCCCGACAGGGGTCGAGCAGTACTTC.

The chain carries TRBV2 and TRBJ1-1, with 8 bases fitting TRBD1. The CDR3 extends over 16 amino acids. CDR1 and CDR2 (germline): SNHLY, FYNNEI. J lost 1 base, V lost 6 bases, and 10 bases had no gene match. The CDR3 DNA follows: TGTGCCAGCAGCGGCCCACAGGGGGGGACGAACACTGAAGCTTTCTTT. Its protein is CASSGPQGGTNTEAFF.

Details on this clone: The sample has other DNA sequences that encode this CDR3 too. The genes are TRBV27 and TRBJ2-1, with D unresolved. The CDR3 is 13 amino acids. Trimming left V 5 bases short and J 4 bases short, with 9 bases between. CDR1 and CDR2 from the germline V gene are MNHEY and SMNVEV (reference sequence). CDR3 DNA: TGTGCCAGCAGTCCGGGTCTGTACAATGAGCAGTTCTTC. It specifies CASSPGLYNEQFF.